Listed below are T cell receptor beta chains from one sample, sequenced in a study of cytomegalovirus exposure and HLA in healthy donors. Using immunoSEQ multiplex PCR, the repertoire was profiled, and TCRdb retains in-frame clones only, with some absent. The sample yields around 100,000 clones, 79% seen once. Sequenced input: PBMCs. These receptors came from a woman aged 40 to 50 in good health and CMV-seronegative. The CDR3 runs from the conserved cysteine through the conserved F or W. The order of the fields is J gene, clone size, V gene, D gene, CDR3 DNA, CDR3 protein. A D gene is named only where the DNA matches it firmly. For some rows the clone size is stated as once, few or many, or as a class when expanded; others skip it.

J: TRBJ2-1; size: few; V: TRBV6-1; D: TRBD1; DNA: TGTGCCAGCAGTCGGACAGGGGACAATGAGCAGTTCTTC; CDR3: CASSRTGDNEQFF
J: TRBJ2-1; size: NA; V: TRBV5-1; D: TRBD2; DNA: TGCGCCAGCAGCCCTAGCGGGGGGAAGTACAATGAGCAGTTCTTC; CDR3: CASSPSGGKYNEQFF
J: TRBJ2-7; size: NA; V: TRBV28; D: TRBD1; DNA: TGTGCCAGCCGGGACAGGGTGTTCTACGAGCAGTACTTC; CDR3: CASRDRVFYEQYF
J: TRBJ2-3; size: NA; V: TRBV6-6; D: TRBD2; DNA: TGTGCCAGCTCCCCTTTTAGCGGGGTCGGAGATACGCAGTATTTT; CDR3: CASSPFSGVGDTQYF
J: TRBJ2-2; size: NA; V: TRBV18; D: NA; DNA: TGTGCCAGCTCACCAGAGGCGCCCTCGAACACCGGGGAGCTGTTTTTT; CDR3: CASSPEAPSNTGELFF
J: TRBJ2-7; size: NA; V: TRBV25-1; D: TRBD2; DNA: TGTGCCAGCAGCGCTCCCGGGACTAGCGGCTCGTACGAGCAGTACTTC; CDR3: CASSAPGTSGSYEQYF
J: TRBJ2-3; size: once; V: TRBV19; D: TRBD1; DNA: TGTACCAGTAGTATCGGAGACAGGGGGCTAGATACGCAGTATTTT; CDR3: CTSSIGDRGLDTQYF
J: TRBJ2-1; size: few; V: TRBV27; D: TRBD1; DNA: TGTGCCAGCAGTTGGGACAGGGTGAATGAGCAGTTCTTC; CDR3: CASSWDRVNEQFF
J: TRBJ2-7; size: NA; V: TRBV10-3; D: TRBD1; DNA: TGTGCCATCAGTGGAGGGGGCGGGTTCTCCTACGAGCAGTACTTC; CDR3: CAISGGGGFSYEQYF
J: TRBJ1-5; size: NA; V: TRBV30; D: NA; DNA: TGTGCCTCACGATCCGCTGCGGGCCAGCCCCAGCATTTT; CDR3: CASRSAAGQPQHF